The present T cell receptor beta chain was sequenced within a study of technical replicates of blood from a handful of donors. Trimming removed 0 bases at V and 0 bases at J, with 12 bases between. The CDR3 contains 16 residues. Per the germline V gene, CDR1 is KGHSH and CDR2 is LQKENI. Data came from immunoSEQ multiplex PCR; TCRdb stores just in-frame clones and leaves some out. Of 13,000 to 15,000 clones in the sample, 80% were seen once. The rearrangement links TRBV18 to TRBJ2-7, with D tentatively TRBD2 (6 bases). The source material was PBMCs. This sequence originates from a human donor in good health. As DNA, the CDR3 is TGTGCCAGCTCACCACCGGGGGGAGCAAGCTCCTACGAGCAGTACTTC. It translates to CASSPPGGASSYEQYF.